The present T cell receptor beta chain was sequenced within a study of T cell responses to AZD1222 COVID-19 vaccine. The CDR3 has 14 residues. Germline V lookup: CDR1 SGHVS, CDR2 FQNEAQ. With 2 bases removed from V and 5 bases from J, the gap between germline ends came to 11 bases. Profiled with immunoSEQ multiplex PCR; TCRdb holds only in-frame clones, not every one. The sample includes about 140,000 clones, around 90% of them seen just once. The rearrangement joins TRBV7-8 to TRBJ2-3, with D possibly matching TRBD2 (5 bases). The material sequenced was peripheral blood, taken on day 0 of AZD1222 vaccination. This clonotype was sampled from an adult in good health. The CDR3 DNA is TGTGCCAGCAGCTTACAGCGGTTCGTAGATACGCAGTATTTT. Encoded protein: CASSLQRFVDTQYF.